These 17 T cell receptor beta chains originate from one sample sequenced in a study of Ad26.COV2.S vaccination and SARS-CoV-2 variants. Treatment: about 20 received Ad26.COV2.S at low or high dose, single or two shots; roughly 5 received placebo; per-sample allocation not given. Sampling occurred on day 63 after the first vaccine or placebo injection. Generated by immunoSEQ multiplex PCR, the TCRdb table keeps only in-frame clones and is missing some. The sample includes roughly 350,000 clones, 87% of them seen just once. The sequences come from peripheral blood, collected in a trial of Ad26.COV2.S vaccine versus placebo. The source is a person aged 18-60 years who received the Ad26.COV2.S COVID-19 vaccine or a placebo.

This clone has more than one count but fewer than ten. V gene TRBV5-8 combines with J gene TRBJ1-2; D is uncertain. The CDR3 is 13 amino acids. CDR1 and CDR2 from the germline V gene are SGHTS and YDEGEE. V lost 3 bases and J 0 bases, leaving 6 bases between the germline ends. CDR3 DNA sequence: TGTGCCAGCAGCTCTAAATCTAACTATGGCTACACCTTC. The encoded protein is CASSSKSNYGYTF.

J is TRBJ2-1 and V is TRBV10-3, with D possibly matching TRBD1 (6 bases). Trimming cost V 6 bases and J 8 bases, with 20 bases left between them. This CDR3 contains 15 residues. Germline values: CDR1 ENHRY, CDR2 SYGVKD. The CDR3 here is CAISPGQPRGDEQFF. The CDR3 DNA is TGTGCCATCAGCCCCGGACAGCCTAGGGGCGATGAGCAGTTCTTC.

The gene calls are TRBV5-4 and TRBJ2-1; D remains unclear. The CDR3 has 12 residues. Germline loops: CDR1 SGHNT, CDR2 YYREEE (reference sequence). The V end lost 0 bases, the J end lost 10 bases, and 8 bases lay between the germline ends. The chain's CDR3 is CASSLEVVEQFF. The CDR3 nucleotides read TGTGCCAGCAGCTTGGAGGTTGTGGAGCAGTTCTTC.

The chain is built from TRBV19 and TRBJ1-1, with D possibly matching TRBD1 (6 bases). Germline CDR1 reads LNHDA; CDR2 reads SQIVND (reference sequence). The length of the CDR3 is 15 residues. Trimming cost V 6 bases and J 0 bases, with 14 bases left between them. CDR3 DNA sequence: TGTGCCAGTAGCACACAGGGCCTCATGAACACTGAAGCTTTCTTT. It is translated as CASSTQGLMNTEAFF.

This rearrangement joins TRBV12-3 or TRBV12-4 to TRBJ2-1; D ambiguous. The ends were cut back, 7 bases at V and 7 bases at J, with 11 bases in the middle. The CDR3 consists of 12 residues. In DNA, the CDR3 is TGTGCCAGCACCTTTTTGGCTAATGAGCAGTTCTTC. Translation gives CASTFLANEQFF.

CDR3: CASRMTGGGNQPQHF. CDR3 DNA sequence: TGTGCCAGCAGAATGACAGGGGGGGGCAATCAGCCCCAGCATTTT. This rearrangement joins TRBV2 to TRBJ1-5; 9 nucleotides align to TRBD1. CDR1 and CDR2 from the germline V gene are SNHLY and FYNNEI. J lost 2 bases, V lost 6 bases, and 5 bases had no gene match. The CDR3 has 15 residues. Variable domain in full (rest from reference TRBV2 and TRBJ1-5): EPEVTQTPSHQVTQMGQEVILRCVPISNHLYFYWYRQILGQKVEFLVSFYNNEISEKSEIFDDQFSVERPDGSNFTLKIRSTKLEDSAMYFCASRMTGGGNQPQHFGDGTRLSIL.

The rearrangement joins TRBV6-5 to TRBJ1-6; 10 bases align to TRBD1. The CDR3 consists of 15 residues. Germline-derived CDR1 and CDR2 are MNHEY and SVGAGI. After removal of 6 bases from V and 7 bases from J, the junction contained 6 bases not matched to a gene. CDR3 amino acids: CASRLTGGGNSPLHF. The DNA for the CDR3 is TGTGCCAGCAGATTGACAGGGGGCGGGAATTCACCCCTCCACTTT.

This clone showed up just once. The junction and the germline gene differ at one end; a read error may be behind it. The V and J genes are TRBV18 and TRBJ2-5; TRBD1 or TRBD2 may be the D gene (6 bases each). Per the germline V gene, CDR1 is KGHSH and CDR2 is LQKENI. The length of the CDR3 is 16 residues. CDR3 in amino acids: CASSPGGPGVVASFNF. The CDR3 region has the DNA TGTGCCAGCTCCCCCGGAGGGCCAGGGGTAGTGGCTAGCTTTAACTTC.

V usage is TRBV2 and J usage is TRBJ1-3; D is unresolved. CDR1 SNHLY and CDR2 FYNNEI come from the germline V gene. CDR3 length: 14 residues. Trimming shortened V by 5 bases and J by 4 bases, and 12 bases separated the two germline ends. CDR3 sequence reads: CASSPRSEGNTIYF. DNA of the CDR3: TGTGCCAGCAGTCCCCGTTCGGAGGGAAACACCATATATTTT. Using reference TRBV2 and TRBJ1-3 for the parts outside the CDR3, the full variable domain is EPEVTQTPSHQVTQMGQEVILRCVPISNHLYFYWYRQILGQKVEFLVSFYNNEISEKSEIFDDQFSVERPDGSNFTLKIRSTKLEDSAMYFCASSPRSEGNTIYFGEGSWLTVV.

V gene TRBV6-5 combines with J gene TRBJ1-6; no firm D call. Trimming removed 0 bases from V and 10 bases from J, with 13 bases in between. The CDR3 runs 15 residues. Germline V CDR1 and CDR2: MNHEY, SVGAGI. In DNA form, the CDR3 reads TGTGCCAGCAGTTACTCGTTTGATTTAACCTCACCCCTCCACTTT. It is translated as CASSYSFDLTSPLHF.

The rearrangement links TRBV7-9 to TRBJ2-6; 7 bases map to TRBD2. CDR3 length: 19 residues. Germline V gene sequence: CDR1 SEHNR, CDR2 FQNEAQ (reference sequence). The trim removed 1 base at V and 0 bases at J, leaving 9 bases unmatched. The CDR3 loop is CASSLGEGRSFSGANVLTF. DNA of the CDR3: TGTGCCAGCAGCTTAGGGGAGGGGCGATCCTTCTCTGGGGCCAACGTCCTGACTTTC.

The CDR3 DNA is TGTGCCACCAGCAGAGACAGTCTTGAAGCTTTCTTT. It specifies CATSRDSLEAFF. The V and J genes are TRBV15 and TRBJ1-1; D is uncertain. The ends were cut back, 0 bases at V and 7 bases at J, with 6 bases in the middle. CDR3 length: 12 amino acids. CDR1 is LNHNV and CDR2 is YYDKDF in the germline V gene (reference sequence).

This CDR3 reads CASSPVSGGTKETQYF. The CDR3 nucleotides are TGTGCCAGCAGCCCGGTTAGCGGGGGAACTAAAGAGACCCAGTACTTC. The V and J genes are TRBV7-6 and TRBJ2-5; TRBD2 matches at 9 bases. The CDR3 is made up of 16 amino acids. The V segment lost 5 bases and the J segment 3 bases; nucleotides outside the gene matches: 10. Germline loops: CDR1 SGHVS, CDR2 FNYEAQ.

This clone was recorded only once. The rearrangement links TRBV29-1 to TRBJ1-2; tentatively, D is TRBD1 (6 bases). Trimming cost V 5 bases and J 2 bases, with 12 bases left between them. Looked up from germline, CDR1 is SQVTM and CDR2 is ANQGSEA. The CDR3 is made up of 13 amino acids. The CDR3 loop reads CSVPGQGNYGYTF. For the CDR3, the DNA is TGCAGCGTTCCGGGACAAGGAAACTATGGCTACACCTTC.

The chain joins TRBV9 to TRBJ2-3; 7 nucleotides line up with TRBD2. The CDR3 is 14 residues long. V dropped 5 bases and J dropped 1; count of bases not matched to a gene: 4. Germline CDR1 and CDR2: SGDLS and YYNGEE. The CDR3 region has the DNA TGTGCCAGCAGAAGAAGCGGGGGCACAGATACGCAGTATTTT. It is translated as CASRRSGGTDTQYF.

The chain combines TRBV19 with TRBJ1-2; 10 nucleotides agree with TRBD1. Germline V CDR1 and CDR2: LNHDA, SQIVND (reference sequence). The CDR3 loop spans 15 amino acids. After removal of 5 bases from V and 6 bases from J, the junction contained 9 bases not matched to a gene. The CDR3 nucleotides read TGTGCCAGTAGTCTCCGGACAGGGGGAAGCAATGGCTACACCTTC. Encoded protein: CASSLRTGGSNGYTF.

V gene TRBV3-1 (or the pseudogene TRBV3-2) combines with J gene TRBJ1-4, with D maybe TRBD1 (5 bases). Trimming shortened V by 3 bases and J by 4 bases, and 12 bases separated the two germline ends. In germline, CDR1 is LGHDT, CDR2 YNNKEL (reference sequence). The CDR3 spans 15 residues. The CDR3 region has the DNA TGTGCCAGCAGCCACCAGGGACGGCTTAATGAAAAACTGTTTTTT. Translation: CASSHQGRLNEKLFF.